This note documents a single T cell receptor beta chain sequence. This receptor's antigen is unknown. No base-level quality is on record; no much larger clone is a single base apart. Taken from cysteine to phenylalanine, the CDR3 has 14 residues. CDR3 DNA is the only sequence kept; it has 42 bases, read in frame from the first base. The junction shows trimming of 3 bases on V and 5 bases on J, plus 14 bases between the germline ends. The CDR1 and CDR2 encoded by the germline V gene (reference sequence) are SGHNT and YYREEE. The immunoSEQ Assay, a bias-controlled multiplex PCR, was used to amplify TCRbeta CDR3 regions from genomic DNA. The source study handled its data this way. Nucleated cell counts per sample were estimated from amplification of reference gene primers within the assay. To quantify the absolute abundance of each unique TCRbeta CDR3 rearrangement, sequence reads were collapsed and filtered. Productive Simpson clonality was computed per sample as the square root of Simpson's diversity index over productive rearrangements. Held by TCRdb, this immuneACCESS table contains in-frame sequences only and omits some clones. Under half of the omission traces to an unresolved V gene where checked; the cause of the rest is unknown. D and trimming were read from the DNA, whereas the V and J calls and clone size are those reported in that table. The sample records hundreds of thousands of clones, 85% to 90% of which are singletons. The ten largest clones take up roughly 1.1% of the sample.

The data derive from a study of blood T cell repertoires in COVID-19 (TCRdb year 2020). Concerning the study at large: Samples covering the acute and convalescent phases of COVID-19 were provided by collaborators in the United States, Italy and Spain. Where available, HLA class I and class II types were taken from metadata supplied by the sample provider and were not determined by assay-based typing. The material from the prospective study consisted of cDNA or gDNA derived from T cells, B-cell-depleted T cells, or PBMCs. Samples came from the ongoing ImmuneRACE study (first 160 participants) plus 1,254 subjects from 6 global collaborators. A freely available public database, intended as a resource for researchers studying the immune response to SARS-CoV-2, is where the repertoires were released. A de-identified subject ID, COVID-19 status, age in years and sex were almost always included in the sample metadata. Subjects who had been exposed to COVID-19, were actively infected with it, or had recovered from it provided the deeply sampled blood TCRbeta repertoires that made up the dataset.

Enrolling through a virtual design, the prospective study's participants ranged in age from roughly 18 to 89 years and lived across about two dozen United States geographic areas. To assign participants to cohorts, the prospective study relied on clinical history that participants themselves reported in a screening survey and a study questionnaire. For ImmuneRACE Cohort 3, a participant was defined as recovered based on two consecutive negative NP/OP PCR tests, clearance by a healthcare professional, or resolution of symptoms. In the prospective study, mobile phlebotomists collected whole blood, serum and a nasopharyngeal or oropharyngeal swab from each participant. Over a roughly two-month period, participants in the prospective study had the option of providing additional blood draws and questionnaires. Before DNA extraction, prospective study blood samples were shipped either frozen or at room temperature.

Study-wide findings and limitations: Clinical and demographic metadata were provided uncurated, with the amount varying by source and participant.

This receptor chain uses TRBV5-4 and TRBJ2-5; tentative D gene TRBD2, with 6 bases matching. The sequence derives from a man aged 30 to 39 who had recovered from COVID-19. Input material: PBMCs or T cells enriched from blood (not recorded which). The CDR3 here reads CASSWGDRGETQYF. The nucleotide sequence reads TGTGCCAGCAGCTGGGGGGATCGGGGGGAGACCCAGTACTTC.